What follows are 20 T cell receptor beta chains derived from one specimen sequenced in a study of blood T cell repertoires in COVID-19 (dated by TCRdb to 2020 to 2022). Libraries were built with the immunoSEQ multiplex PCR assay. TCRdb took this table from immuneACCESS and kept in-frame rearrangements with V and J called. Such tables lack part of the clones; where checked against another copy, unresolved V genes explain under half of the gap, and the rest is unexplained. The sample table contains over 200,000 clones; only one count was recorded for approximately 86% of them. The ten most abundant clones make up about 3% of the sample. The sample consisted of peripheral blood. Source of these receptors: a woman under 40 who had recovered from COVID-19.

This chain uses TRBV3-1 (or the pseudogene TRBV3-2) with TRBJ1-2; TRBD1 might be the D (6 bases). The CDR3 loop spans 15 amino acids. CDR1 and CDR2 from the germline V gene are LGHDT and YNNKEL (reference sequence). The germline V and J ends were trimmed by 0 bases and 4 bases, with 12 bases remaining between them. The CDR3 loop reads CASSQDPAGVYGYTF. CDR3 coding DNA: TGTGCCAGCAGCCAAGATCCAGCAGGGGTCTATGGCTACACCTTC.

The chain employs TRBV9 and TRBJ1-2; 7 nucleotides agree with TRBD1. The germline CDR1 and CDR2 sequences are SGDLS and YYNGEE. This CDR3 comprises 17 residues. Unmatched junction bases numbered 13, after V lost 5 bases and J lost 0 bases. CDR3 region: CASSREGAEAANYGYTF. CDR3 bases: TGTGCCAGCAGTCGTGAGGGGGCAGAAGCCGCTAACTATGGCTACACCTTC.

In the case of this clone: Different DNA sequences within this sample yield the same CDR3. The CDR3 bases are TGCGCCAGCAGCCTGGACAGGGACTATGGCTACACCTTC. Translating it yields CASSLDRDYGYTF. The V gene is TRBV5-1, the J gene TRBJ1-2, with 8 bases lining up with TRBD1. Germline V gene data show CDR1 as SGHRS and CDR2 as YFSETQ. The CDR3 has 13 residues. Trimming took 4 bases from V and 3 from J; bases not matched to a gene: 2. Full variable domain (rest looked up from reference TRBV5-1 and TRBJ1-2): KAGVTQTPRYLIKTRGQQVTLSCSPISGHRSVSWYQQTPGQGLQFLFEYFSETQRNKGNFPGRFSGRQFSNSRSEMNVSTLELGDSALYLCASSLDRDYGYTFGSGTRLTVV.

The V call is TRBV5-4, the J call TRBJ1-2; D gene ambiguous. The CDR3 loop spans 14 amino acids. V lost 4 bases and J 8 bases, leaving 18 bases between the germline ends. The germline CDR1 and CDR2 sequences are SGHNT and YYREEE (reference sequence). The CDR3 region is CASSNPGISKGYTF. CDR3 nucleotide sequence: TGTGCCAGCAGCAACCCCGGGATATCGAAGGGCTACACCTTC.

The CDR3 DNA follows: TGTGCCAGCAGCGTGGACAGTGGGGGCTACGAGCAGTACTTC. Translated: CASSVDSGGYEQYF. The gene calls are TRBV7-2 and TRBJ2-7; weak D call: TRBD1 (6 bases). The CDR3 is 14 residues long. V was cut by 5 bases and J by 3 bases, with 14 bases left in between. Germline CDR1 SGHTA, CDR2 FQGNSA.

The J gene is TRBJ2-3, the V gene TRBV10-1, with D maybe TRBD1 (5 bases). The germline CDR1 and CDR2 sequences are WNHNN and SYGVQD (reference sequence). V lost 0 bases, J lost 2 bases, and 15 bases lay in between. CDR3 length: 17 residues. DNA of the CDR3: TGCGCCAGCAGTGAGTCGGCAACAGGATTTTACACAGATACGCAGTATTTT. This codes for CASSESATGFYTDTQYF.

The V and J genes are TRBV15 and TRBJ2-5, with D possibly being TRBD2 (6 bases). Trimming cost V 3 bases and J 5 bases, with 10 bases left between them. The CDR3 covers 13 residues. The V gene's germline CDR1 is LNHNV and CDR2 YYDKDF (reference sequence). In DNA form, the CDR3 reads TGTGCCACCAGCAGTAACGGGGGTGAGACCCAGTACTTC. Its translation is CATSSNGGETQYF.

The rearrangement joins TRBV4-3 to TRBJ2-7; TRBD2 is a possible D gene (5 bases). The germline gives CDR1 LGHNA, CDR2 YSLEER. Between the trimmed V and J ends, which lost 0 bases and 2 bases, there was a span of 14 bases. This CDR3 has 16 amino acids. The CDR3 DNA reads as TGCGCCAGCAGCCAAGAAGGCCCGGGGAAGACCTACGAGCAGTACTTC. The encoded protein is CASSQEGPGKTYEQYF.

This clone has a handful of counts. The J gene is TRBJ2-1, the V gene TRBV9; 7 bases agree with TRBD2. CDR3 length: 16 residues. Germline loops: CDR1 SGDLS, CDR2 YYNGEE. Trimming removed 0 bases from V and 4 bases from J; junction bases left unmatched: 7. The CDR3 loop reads CASSVGGRGGYNEQFF. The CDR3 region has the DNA TGTGCCAGCAGCGTAGGAGGGAGGGGAGGGTACAATGAGCAGTTCTTC.

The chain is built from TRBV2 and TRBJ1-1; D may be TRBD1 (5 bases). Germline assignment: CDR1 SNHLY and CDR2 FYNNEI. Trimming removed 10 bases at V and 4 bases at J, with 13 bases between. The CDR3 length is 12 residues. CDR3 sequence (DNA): TGTGCCACCCCCGGGGGGACCACTGAAGCTTTCTTT. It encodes CATPGGTTEAFF.

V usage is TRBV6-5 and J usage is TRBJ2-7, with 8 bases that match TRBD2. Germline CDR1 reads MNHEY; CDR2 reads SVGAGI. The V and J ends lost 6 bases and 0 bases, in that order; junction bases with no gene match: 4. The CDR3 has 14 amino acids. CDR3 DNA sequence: TGTGCCAGCAGAGTAGCGGGGCCCTCCTACGAGCAGTACTTC. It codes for CASRVAGPSYEQYF.

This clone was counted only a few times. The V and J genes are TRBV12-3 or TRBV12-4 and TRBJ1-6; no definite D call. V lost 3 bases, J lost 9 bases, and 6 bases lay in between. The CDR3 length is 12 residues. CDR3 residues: CASSFLSSPLHF. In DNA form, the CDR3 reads TGTGCCAGCAGTTTTCTTAGTTCACCCCTCCACTTT.

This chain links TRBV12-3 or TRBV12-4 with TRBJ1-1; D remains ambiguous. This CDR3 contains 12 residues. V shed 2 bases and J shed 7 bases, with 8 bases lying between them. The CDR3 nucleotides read TGTGCCAGCAGTTTAAGGAGGGTTGAAGCTTTCTTT. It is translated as CASSLRRVEAFF.

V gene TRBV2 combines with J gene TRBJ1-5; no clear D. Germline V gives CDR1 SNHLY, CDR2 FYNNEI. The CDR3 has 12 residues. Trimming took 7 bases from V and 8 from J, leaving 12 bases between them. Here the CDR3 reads CASMSSVEPQHF. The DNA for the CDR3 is TGTGCCAGCATGAGCAGCGTGGAGCCCCAGCATTTT.

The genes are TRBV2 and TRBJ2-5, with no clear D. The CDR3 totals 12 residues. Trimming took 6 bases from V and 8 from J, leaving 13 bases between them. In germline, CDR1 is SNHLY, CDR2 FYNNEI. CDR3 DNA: TGTGCCAGCAGAGTCAGATACCTTACCCAGTACTTC. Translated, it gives CASRVRYLTQYF.

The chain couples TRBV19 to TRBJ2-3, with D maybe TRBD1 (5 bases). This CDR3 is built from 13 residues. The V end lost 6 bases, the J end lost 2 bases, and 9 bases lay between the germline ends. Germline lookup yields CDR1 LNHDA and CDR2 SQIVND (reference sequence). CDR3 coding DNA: TGTGCCAGTAGACAGACAGTCACAGATACGCAGTATTTT. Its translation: CASRQTVTDTQYF.

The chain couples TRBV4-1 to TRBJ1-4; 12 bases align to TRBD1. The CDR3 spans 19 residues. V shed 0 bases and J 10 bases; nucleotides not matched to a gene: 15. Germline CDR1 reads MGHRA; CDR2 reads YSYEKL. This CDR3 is CASSQDIRGRDRGLGKLFF. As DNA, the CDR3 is TGCGCCAGCAGCCAAGATATTCGGGGTCGGGACAGGGGGCTAGGAAAACTGTTTTTT.

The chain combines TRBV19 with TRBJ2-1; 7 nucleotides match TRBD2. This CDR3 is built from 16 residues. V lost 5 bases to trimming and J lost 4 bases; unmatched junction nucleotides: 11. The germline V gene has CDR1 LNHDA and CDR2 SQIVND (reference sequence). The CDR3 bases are TGTGCCAGTAGTTCCTCAAGAGGACTAGGTTACAATGAGCAGTTCTTC. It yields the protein CASSSSRGLGYNEQFF.

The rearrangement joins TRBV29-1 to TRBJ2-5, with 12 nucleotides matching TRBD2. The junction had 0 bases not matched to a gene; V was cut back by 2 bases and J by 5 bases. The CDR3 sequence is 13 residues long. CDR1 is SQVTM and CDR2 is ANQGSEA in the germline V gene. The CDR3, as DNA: TGCAGCGTTGAACTAGCGGGAGGGGAGACCCAGTACTTC. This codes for CSVELAGGETQYF.

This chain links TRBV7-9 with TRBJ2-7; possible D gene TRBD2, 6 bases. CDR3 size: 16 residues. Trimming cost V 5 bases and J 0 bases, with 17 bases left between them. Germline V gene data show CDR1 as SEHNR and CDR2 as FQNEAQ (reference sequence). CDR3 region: CASSPGARDFSYEQYF. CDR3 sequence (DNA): TGTGCCAGCAGCCCTGGGGCCCGGGACTTCTCCTACGAGCAGTACTTC.